This TCR beta chain was captured by sequencing in a study of blood T cell repertoires in COVID-19. Looking at the study overall: The United States, Italy and Spain supplied acute and convalescent COVID-19 samples.

After removal of 8 bases from V and 2 bases from J, the junction contained 6 bases not matched to a gene. This CDR3 comprises 14 residues. Germline CDR1 ENHRY, CDR2 SYGVKD. Study processing details: Researchers report that nucleated cell counts were estimated from reference gene primer amplification. TCRdb's table, derived via immunoSEQ multiplex PCR, lists solely in-frame clones and lacks some. V, J and clone size reflect that table, while D and trimming were determined from the DNA. Here the sample spans some 80,000 clones, about four fifths being singletons. The chain recombines TRBV10-3 with TRBJ1-3; 7 nucleotides align to TRBD1. This receptor was obtained from an elderly woman with active or convalescent COVID-19. The material sequenced was peripheral blood. The CDR3 sequence: CAIRAGTAGNTIYF. The CDR3 DNA sequence: TGTGCCATCCGAGCCGGGACAGCTGGAAACACCATATATTTT.